The 23 T cell receptor beta chains given below trace back to one sample, sequenced in a study of Graves' ophthalmopathy and Graves' hyperthyroidism. Amplification targeted the TCR beta CDR3 regions, with RNA transcripts as the source material. A first-round RT-PCR used HTBI primers, followed by a second-round multiplex PCR. TCRdb re-called the multiplex PCR reads through MiXCR, storing one row per CDR3 protein. The data contain about 1.2 million distinct CDR3 sequences, roughly 35% of them singletons. Sample: peripheral blood or thyroid tissue (not recorded which). These receptors were collected from an adult man with Graves' hyperthyroidism.

There are many counts of this clonotype. The V gene is TRBV7-9, the J gene TRBJ2-7; D might be TRBD1 or TRBD2, each matching 5 bases. The germline V gene encodes CDR1 SEHNR and CDR2 FQNEAQ (reference sequence). The CDR3 is 14 amino acids. Trimming left V 5 bases short and J 2 bases short, with 13 bases between. The CDR3 nucleotides read TGTGCCAGCAGCACCCGGGACGGGGCCTACGAGCAGTACTTC. This translates into CASSTRDGAYEQYF. Supplemented by reference TRBV7-9 and TRBJ2-7, the full variable domain reads DTGVSQNPRHKITKRGQNVTFRCDPISEHNRLYWYRQTLGQGPEFLTYFQNEAQLEKSRLLSDRFSAERPKGSFSTLEIQRTEQGDSAMYLCASSTRDGAYEQYFGPGTRLTVT.

As to this clonotype: Since a much larger clone is just one base distant, this may be a read error. The chain is built from TRBV11-2 and TRBJ2-7; D is ambiguous. CDR1 and CDR2 from the germline V gene are SGHAT and FQNNGV. The CDR3 runs to 13 residues. Between the trimmed V and J ends, which lost 5 bases and 9 bases, there was a span of 17 bases. The CDR3 DNA reads as TGTGCCAGCAGCCTCACCCCCTTAGTTGCGCAGTACTTC. Protein sequence: CASSLTPLVAQYF.

The chain employs TRBV10-2 and TRBJ1-2, with 7 bases matching TRBD1. The CDR3 consists of 17 residues. V trimming: 2 bases; J trimming: 3 bases; junction bases outside the gene matches: 12. The germline V gene has CDR1 WSHSY and CDR2 SAAADI. The chain's CDR3 is CASSERQGIGADYGYTF. CDR3 sequence (DNA): TGCGCCAGCAGTGAGAGACAGGGAATAGGCGCTGACTATGGCTACACCTTC.

Note on this clonotype: Being one base from a much bigger clone, this may be a read error. The chain links TRBV11-1 to TRBJ1-6, with D possibly TRBD1 on 5 matching bases. The CDR3 is made up of 16 amino acids. V was cut by 5 bases and J by 5 bases, with 16 bases left in between. Germline-derived CDR1 and CDR2 are SGHAT and FQDESV (reference sequence). The DNA of the CDR3 is TGTGCCAGCAGCGACCTGACAGCGGCCCATAATTCACCCCTCCACTTT. This encodes CASSDLTAAHNSPLHF. Variable domain in full (rest from reference TRBV11-1 and TRBJ1-6): EAEVAQSPRYKITEKSQAVAFWCDPISGHATLYWYRQILGQGPELLVQFQDESVVDDSQLPKDRFSAERLKGVDSTLKIQPAELGDSAMYLCASSDLTAAHNSPLHFGNGTRLTVT.

This clonotype was picked up many times. The chain carries TRBV4-1 and TRBJ2-7; perhaps TRBD1 as D (6 bases). This CDR3 comprises 15 residues. Germline CDR1 MGHRA, CDR2 YSYEKL. V gave up 1 base and J gave up 2 bases, with 12 bases separating them. The DNA of the CDR3 is TGCGCCAGCAGCCAAGTGTACAAGGGGGCCTACGAGCAGTACTTC. It codes for CASSQVYKGAYEQYF.

This clonotype showed up just a few times. This rearrangement joins TRBV5-4 to TRBJ2-7; TRBD2 agrees at 9 bases. From germline, CDR1 is SGHNT and CDR2 YYREEE (reference sequence). This CDR3 is 16 amino acids long. The V and J ends lost 4 bases and 6 bases, in that order; junction bases with no gene match: 14. The CDR3 sequence is CASSAASGVLLREQYF. CDR3 DNA sequence: TGTGCCAGCAGCGCCGCTAGCGGGGTCCTACTACGCGAGCAGTACTTC.

The CDR3 nucleotides are TGTGCCAGCAGCCAACTTGAGCTATTAGGGCCCCTCCACTTT. This gives the protein CASSQLELLGPLHF. The V gene is TRBV3-1, the J gene TRBJ1-6; D gene uncertain. CDR3 length: 14 amino acids. Looked up from germline, CDR1 is LGHDT and CDR2 is YNNKEL (reference sequence). Trimming pared 2 bases from V and 13 bases from J, leaving 15 bases between.

In this sample, this clonotype turned up many times. The V gene is TRBV10-3, the J gene TRBJ1-2, with D perhaps matching TRBD1 (5 bases). Trimming stripped 3 bases from V and 6 bases from J, with 11 bases between. The length of the CDR3 is 13 residues. CDR1 is ENHRY, CDR2 SYGVKD, per germline. The CDR3, as DNA: TGTGCCATCAGTGAACCGCTGGACAATGGCTACACCTTC. Protein sequence: CAISEPLDNGYTF.

V is TRBV20-1 and J is TRBJ1-5; no firm D call. With 7 bases removed from V and 2 bases from J, the gap between germline ends came to 18 bases. The CDR3 contains 15 residues. Per germline, CDR1 DFQATT and CDR2 SNEGSKA (reference sequence). The CDR3 loop is CSETKRASRNQPQHF. CDR3 DNA: TGCAGTGAAACTAAGAGGGCCTCCCGCAATCAGCCCCAGCATTTT.

The chain employs TRBV10-3 and TRBJ1-3; TRBD1 might be the D (5 bases). V lost 10 bases to trimming and J lost 1 base, with 26 bases between them. This CDR3 has 18 amino acids. The germline V gene has CDR1 ENHRY and CDR2 SYGVKD. The CDR3 region is CASMGPGGTSRSGNTIYF. As DNA, the CDR3 is TGTGCCAGCATGGGCCCCGGAGGGACTTCCCGTTCTGGAAACACCATATATTTT.

This clonotype was counted between two and nine times. V usage is TRBV12-3 or TRBV12-4 and J usage is TRBJ1-2; unclear D gene. The CDR3 is 14 amino acids. Deletions cut 2 bases from V and 5 bases from J, with 12 bases between. CDR3 loop: CASSLLSQEYGYTF. The CDR3 DNA reads as TGTGCCAGCAGTTTACTCTCGCAGGAATATGGCTACACCTTC.

This clonotype was picked up many times. This chain connects TRBV9 to TRBJ2-7; 7 nucleotides agree with TRBD1. The CDR3 spans 14 residues. V was clipped by 3 bases and J by 2 bases; unmatched bases: 5. The germline V gene has CDR1 SGDLS and CDR2 YYNGEE. The CDR3: CASSARDSPYEQYF. The CDR3 nucleotides are TGTGCCAGCAGCGCCCGGGACAGTCCCTACGAGCAGTACTTC.

The count of this clonotype is one. One end of the junction varies from germline; a read error may be responsible. V gene TRBV15 combines with J gene TRBJ1-1; no clear D. The germline gives CDR1 LNHNV, CDR2 YYDKDF (reference sequence). CDR3 length equals 13 residues. The CDR3 loop reads CATSRDRITGAFF. In nucleotides, the CDR3 is TGTGCCACCAGCAGAGATCGGATCACTGGAGCTTTCTTT.

This clonotype was counted many times. The CDR3 sequence is CSAPSGGLDEQYF. The CDR3 DNA is TGCAGTGCCCCCTCCGGAGGGTTGGACGAGCAGTACTTC. The chain employs TRBV20-1 and TRBJ2-7; D perhaps matches TRBD2 (6 bases). V was cut by 6 bases and J by 5 bases, with 17 bases left in between. Germline CDR1 is DFQATT and CDR2 is SNEGSKA (reference sequence). The CDR3 sequence is 13 residues long.

The chain employs TRBV5-4 and TRBJ1-1, with D perhaps TRBD1 (5 bases). The germline gives CDR1 SGHNT, CDR2 YYREEE (reference sequence). The CDR3 totals 14 residues. Trimming took 5 bases from V and 1 from J, leaving 12 bases between them. The CDR3 DNA is TGTGCCAGCAGAGGGAGGGGCGGGAACACTGAAGCTTTCTTT. This encodes CASRGRGGNTEAFF.

The chain is built from TRBV10-3 and TRBJ1-2, with 12 nucleotides matching TRBD1. This CDR3 is built from 14 residues. J was trimmed by 8 bases and V by 6 bases; bases with no gene match: 7. Germline V gives CDR1 ENHRY, CDR2 SYGVKD. The CDR3 is CAISQGQGAGGYTF. The CDR3 nucleotides read TGTGCCATCAGCCAGGGACAGGGGGCCGGAGGCTACACCTTC.

With respect to this clonotype: The missing conserved phenylalanine or tryptophan at the end of this CDR3 makes a read error likely. The limits of the CDR3 on the DNA are not certain, so only TCRdb's listed CDR3 is given. The gene calls are TRBV7-2 and TRBJ1-2. CDR1 SGHTA and CDR2 FQGNSA come from the germline V gene. Counting both end residues, the CDR3 totals 8 amino acids. CDR3 amino acids: CASSLGAG.

V and J are TRBV15 and TRBJ1-1, with 7 nucleotides matching TRBD1. The CDR3 totals 14 residues. J lost 4 bases, V lost 3 bases, and 5 bases had no gene match. Germline V gene data show CDR1 as LNHNV and CDR2 as YYDKDF (reference sequence). This chain's CDR3 is CATSSSGQATEAFF. Here the CDR3 DNA reads TGTGCCACCAGCAGCTCCGGACAGGCCACTGAAGCTTTCTTT.

In its sample, this clonotype was seen many times. V and J are TRBV7-2 and TRBJ1-6; the match to TRBD1 covers 8 bases. V was pared by 5 bases and J by 3 bases, with 15 bases of the junction left unmatched. Germline loops: CDR1 SGHTA, CDR2 FQGNSA. The CDR3 totals 19 residues. CDR3 in amino acids: CASSRTGTGQGRYNSPLHF. The CDR3 DNA is TGTGCCAGCAGCCGAACCGGGACAGGTCAAGGTCGCTATAATTCACCCCTCCACTTT.

The chain joins TRBV2 to TRBJ2-5; D tentatively reads TRBD1 or TRBD2 (6 bases each). V was pared by 6 bases and J by 5 bases, with 13 bases between. The CDR3 is 13 amino acids. The germline V gene has CDR1 SNHLY and CDR2 FYNNEI. This CDR3 is CASRQGLGETQYF. DNA of the CDR3: TGTGCCAGCAGACAGGGACTGGGGGAGACCCAGTACTTC.

This clonotype occurred many times. The V gene is TRBV10-1, the J gene TRBJ2-5, with D possibly being TRBD1 (6 bases). The CDR3 contains 16 residues. Germline assignment: CDR1 WNHNN and CDR2 SYGVQD (reference sequence). Trimming took off 3 bases at V and 5 bases at J, with 19 bases between the two ends. CDR3 in amino acids: CASSDGDNGFEETQYF. In nucleotides, the CDR3 is TGCGCCAGCAGTGATGGGGACAATGGCTTTGAGGAGACCCAGTACTTC.

This clonotype was recorded at least ten times. The CDR3 sequence: CASSYAGTGREQYF. The CDR3 coding sequence is TGTGCCAGCAGTTACGCCGGGACAGGGCGCGAGCAGTACTTC. The chain is built from TRBV6-2 or TRBV6-3 and TRBJ2-7; 9 positions agree with TRBD1. Germline assignment: CDR1 MNHEY and CDR2 SVGEGT. The CDR3 loop spans 14 amino acids. V shed 2 bases, J shed 6 bases, and the junction held 5 bases outside the gene matches.

This clonotype has ten or more counts. V is TRBV10-3 and J is TRBJ1-1; D possibly corresponds to TRBD1 (5 bases). Germline V gene lookup returns CDR1 ENHRY and CDR2 SYGVKD. The CDR3 runs to 12 residues. V was cut by 3 bases and J by 8 bases, with 10 bases left in between. CDR3 nucleotide sequence: TGTGCCATCAGTGATCTCCGGGACGAAGCTTTCTTT. This translates into CAISDLRDEAFF.